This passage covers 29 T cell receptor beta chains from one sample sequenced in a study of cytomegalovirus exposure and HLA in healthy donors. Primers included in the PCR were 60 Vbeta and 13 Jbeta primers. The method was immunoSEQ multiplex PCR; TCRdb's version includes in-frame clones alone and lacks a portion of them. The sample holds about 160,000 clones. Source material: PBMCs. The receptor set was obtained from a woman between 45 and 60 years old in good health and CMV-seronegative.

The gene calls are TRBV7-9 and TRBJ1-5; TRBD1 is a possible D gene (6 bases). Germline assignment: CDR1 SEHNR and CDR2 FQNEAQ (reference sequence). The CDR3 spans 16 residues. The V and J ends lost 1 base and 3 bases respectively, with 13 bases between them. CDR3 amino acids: CASSLGSGAPNQPQHF. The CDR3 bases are TGTGCCAGCAGCTTAGGGTCAGGGGCACCCAATCAGCCCCAGCATTTT.

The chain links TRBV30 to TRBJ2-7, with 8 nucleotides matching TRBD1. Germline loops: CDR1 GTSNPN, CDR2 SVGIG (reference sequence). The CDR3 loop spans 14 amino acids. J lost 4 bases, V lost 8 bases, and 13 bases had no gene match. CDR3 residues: CALGGEDRAYEQYF. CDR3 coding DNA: TGTGCCCTGGGTGGAGAGGACAGGGCTTACGAGCAGTACTTC. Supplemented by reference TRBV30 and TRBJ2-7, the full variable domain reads SQTIHQWPATLVQPVGSPLSLECTVEGTSNPNLYWYRQAAGRGLQLLFYSVGIGQISSEVPQNLSASRPQDRQFILSSKKLLLSDSGFYLCALGGEDRAYEQYFGPGTRLTVT.

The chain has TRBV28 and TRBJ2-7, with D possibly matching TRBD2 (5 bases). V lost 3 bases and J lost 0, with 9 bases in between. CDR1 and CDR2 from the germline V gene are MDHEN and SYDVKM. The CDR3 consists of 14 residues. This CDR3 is CASSFSSSSYEQYF. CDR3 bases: TGTGCCAGCAGTTTTTCTAGCAGCTCCTACGAGCAGTACTTC.

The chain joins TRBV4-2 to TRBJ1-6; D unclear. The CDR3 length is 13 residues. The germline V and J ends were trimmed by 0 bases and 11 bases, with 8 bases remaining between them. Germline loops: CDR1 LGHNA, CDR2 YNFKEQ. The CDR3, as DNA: TGTGCCAGCAGCCAAGATCTCAGGACACCCCTCCACTTT. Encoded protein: CASSQDLRTPLHF.

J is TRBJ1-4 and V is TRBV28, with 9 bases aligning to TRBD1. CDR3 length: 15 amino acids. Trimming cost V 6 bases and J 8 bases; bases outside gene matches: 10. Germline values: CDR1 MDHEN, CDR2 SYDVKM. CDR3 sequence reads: CASSPLGQGSEKLFF. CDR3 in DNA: TGTGCCAGCAGCCCTTTGGGACAGGGAAGCGAAAAACTGTTTTTT.

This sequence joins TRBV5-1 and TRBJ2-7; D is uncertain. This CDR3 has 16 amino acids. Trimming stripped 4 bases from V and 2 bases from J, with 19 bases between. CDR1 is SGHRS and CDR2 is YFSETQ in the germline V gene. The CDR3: CASSRVSGFYAYEQYF. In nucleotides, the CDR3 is TGCGCCAGCAGCCGAGTCTCAGGATTTTACGCCTACGAGCAGTACTTC.

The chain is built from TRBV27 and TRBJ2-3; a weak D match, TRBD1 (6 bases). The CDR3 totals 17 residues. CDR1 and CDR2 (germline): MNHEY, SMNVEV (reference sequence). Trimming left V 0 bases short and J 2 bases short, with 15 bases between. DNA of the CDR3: TGTGCCAGCAGTTTATCAAAGGGGGATGGGTTCACAGATACGCAGTATTTT. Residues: CASSLSKGDGFTDTQYF.

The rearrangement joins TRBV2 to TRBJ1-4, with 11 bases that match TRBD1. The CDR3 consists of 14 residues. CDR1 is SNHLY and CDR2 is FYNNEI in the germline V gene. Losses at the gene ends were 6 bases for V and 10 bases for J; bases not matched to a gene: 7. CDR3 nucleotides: TGTGCCAGCAGGGCCGGGACAGGGGGGGGAAAACTGTTTTTT. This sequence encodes CASRAGTGGGKLFF.

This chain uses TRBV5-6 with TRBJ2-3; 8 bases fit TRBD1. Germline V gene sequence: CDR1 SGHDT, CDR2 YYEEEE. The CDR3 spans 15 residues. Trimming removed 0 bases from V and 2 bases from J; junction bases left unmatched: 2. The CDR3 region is CASSLGTGNTDTQYF. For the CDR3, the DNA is TGTGCCAGCAGCTTGGGGACAGGGAACACAGATACGCAGTATTTT. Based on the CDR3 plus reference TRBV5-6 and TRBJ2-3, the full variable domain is DAGVTQSPTHLIKTRGQQVTLRCSPKSGHDTVSWYQQALGQGPQFIFQYYEEEERQRGNFPDRFSGHQFPNYSSELNVNALLLGDSALYLCASSLGTGNTDTQYFGPGTRLTVL.

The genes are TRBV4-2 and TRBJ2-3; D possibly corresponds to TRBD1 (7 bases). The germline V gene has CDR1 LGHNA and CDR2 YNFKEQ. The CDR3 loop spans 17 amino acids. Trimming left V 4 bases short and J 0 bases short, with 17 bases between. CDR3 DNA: TGTGCCAGCAGCCCCCTCAGGGGGGATTGGAGCACAGATACGCAGTATTTT. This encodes CASSPLRGDWSTDTQYF.

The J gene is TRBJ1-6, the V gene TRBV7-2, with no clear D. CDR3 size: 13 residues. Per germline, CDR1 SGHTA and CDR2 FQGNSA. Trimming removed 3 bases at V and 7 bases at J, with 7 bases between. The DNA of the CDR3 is TGTGCCAGCAGCTTCAGGCAGAATTCACCCCTCCACTTT. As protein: CASSFRQNSPLHF.

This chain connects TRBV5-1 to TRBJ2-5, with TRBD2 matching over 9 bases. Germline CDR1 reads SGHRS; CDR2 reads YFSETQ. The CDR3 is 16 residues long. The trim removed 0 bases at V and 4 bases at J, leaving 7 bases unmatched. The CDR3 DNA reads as TGCGCCAGCAGCTTGGCCGGGCGGGGGGGCCCAGAGACCCAGTACTTC. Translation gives CASSLAGRGGPETQYF. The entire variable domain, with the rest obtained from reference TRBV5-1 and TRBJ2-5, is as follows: KAGVTQTPRYLIKTRGQQVTLSCSPISGHRSVSWYQQTPGQGLQFLFEYFSETQRNKGNFPGRFSGRQFSNSRSEMNVSTLELGDSALYLCASSLAGRGGPETQYFGPGTRLLVL.

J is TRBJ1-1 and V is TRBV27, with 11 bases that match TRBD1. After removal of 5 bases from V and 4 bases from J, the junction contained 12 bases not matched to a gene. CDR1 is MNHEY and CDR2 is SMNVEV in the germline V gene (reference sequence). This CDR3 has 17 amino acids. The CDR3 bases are TGTGCCAGCAGTCCTACTCGGGACAGGGGGAGGGCCACTGAAGCTTTCTTT. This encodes CASSPTRDRGRATEAFF.

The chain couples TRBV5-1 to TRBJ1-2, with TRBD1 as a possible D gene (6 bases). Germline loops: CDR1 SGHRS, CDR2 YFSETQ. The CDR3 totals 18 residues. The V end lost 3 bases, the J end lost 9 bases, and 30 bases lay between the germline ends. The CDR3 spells CASSSDNGTPQGPWSYTF. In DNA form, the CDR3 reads TGCGCCAGCAGCTCGGATAACGGGACACCTCAGGGACCCTGGAGCTACACCTTC. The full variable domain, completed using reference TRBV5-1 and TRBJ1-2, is KAGVTQTPRYLIKTRGQQVTLSCSPISGHRSVSWYQQTPGQGLQFLFEYFSETQRNKGNFPGRFSGRQFSNSRSEMNVSTLELGDSALYLCASSSDNGTPQGPWSYTFGSGTRLTVV.

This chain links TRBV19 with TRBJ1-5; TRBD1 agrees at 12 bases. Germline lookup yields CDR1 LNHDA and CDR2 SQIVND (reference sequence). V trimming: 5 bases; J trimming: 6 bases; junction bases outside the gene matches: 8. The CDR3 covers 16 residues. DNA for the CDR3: TGTGCCAGTAGTGGGGGGACAGGGGGCTCGGGTCAGCCCCAGCATTTT. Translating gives CASSGGTGGSGQPQHF.

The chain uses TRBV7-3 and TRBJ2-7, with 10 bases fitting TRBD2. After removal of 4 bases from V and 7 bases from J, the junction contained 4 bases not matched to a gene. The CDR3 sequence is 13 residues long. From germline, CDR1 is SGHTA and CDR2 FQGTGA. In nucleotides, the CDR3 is TGTGCCAGCAGCTCAGCGGGGGGGAGGGAGCAGTACTTC. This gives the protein CASSSAGGREQYF.

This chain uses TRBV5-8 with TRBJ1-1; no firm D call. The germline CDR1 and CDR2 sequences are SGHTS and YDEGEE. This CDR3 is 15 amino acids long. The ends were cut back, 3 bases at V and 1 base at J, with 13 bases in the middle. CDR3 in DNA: TGTGCCAGCAGCTGGAGGGATATTAAGAACACTGAAGCTTTCTTT. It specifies CASSWRDIKNTEAFF.

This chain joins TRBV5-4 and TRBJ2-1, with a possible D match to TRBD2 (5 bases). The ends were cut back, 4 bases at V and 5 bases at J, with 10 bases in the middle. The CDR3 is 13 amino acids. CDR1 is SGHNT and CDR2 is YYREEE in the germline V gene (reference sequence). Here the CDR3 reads CASSATGNNEQFF. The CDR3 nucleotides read TGTGCCAGCAGCGCGACGGGGAACAATGAGCAGTTCTTC.

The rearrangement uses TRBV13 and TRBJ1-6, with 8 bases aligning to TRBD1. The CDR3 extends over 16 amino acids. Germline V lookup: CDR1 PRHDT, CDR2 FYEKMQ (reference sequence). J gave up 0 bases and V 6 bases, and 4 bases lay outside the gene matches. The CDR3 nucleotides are TGTGCCAGCAGTCGGACAGGGAGCTCCTATAATTCACCCCTCCACTTT. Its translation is CASSRTGSSYNSPLHF.

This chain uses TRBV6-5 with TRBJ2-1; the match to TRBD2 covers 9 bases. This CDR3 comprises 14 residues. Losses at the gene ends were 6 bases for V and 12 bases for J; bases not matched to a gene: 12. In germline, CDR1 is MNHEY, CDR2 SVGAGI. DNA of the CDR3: TGTGCCAGCAGCCCCTCGGGGCGGGAGGGCATGCAGTTCTTC. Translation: CASSPSGREGMQFF.

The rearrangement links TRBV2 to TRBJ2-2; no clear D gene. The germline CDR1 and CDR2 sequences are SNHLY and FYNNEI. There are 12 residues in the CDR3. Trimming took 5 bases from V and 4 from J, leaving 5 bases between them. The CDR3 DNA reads TGTGCCAGCAGTATGGCCACCGGGGAGCTGTTTTTT. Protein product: CASSMATGELFF.

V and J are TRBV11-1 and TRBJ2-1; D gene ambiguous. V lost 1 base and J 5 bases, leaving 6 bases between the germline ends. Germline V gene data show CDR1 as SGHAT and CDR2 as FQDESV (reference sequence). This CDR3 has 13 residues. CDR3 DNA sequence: TGTGCCAGCAGCTTAGACTACCACAATGAGCAGTTCTTC. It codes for CASSLDYHNEQFF.

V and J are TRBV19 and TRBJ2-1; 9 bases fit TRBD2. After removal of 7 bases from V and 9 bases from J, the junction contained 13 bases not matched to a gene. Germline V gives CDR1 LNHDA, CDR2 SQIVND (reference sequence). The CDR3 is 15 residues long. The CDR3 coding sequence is TGTGCCAGTACCTTAGTTAGCGGGGGCATTATTGAGCAGTTCTTC. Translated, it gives CASTLVSGGIIEQFF.

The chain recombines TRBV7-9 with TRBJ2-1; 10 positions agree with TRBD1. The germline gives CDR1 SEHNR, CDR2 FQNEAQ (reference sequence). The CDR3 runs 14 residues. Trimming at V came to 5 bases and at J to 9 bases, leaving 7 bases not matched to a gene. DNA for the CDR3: TGTGCCAGCAGCCCGAGACAGGGGGCGGGTGAGCAGTTCTTC. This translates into CASSPRQGAGEQFF. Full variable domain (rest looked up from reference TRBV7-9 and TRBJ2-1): DTGVSQNPRHKITKRGQNVTFRCDPISEHNRLYWYRQTLGQGPEFLTYFQNEAQLEKSRLLSDRFSAERPKGSFSTLEIQRTEQGDSAMYLCASSPRQGAGEQFFGPGTRLTVL.

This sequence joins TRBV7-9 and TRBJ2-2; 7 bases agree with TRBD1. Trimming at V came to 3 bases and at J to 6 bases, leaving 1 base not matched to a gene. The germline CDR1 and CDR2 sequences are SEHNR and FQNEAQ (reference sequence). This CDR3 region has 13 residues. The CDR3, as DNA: TGTGCCAGCAGCTTCGGGACAGCCGGGGAGCTGTTTTTT. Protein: CASSFGTAGELFF.

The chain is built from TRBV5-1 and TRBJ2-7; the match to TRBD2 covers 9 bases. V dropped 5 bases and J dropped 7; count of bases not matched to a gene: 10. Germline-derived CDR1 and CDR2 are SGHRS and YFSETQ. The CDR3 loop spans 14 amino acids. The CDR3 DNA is TGCGCCAGCAGTTCTTTAGCGGGAGACGGGGAGCAGTACTTC. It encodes CASSSLAGDGEQYF.

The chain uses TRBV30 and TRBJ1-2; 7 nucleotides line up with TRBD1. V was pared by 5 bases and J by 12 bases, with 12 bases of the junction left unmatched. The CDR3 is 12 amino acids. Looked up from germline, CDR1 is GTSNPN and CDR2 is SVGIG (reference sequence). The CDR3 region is CAWGPGQSLDTF. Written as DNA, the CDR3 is TGTGCCTGGGGGCCGGGACAGTCTTTAGACACCTTC.

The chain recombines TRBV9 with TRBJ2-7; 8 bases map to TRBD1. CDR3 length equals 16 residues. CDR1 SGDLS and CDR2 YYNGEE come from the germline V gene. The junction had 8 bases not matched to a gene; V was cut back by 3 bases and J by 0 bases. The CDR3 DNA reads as TGTGCCAGCAGCGAGAGGGAGGACAGGGCCTCCTACGAGCAGTACTTC. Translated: CASSEREDRASYEQYF.

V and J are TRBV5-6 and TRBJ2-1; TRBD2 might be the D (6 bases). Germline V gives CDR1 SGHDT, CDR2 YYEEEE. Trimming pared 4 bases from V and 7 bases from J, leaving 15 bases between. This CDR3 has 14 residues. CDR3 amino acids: CASSPGLSTNEQFF. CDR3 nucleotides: TGTGCCAGCAGCCCGGGACTTAGTACTAATGAGCAGTTCTTC.